This T cell receptor beta chain emerged from a study of cytomegalovirus exposure and HLA in healthy donors. Study-level points and caveats: Fewer N-insertions than the approximately 680-donor mean were reportedly shown by an Asian-associated ancestry cluster in a later analysis. Investigators reported approximately 170 TCR beta chains as tied to cytomegalovirus. Sequences of the TCR beta chain were said to predict the HLA-A and HLA-B alleles of most subjects accurately.

Germline CDR1 LNHNV, CDR2 YYDKDF (reference sequence). The trim removed 7 bases at V and 7 bases at J, leaving 18 bases unmatched. The CDR3 loop spans 16 amino acids. About this clone itself: Its specificity is not known.

A multiplex PCR was run with 60 Vbeta primers and 13 Jbeta primers. Using immunoSEQ multiplex PCR, the repertoire was profiled, and TCRdb retains in-frame clones only, with some absent. The sample has approximately 200,000 clones; approximately 84% are singletons. The receptor's source is a woman aged 25 to 39 in good health and CMV-seropositive. The chain couples TRBV15 to TRBJ1-1; TRBD1 agrees at 7 bases. Sequencing was carried out using PBMCs. The CDR3 reads CATNTQRGQYRGEAFF. In DNA, the CDR3 is TGTGCCACCAACACCCAGAGGGGACAGTATCGTGGTGAAGCTTTCTTT.